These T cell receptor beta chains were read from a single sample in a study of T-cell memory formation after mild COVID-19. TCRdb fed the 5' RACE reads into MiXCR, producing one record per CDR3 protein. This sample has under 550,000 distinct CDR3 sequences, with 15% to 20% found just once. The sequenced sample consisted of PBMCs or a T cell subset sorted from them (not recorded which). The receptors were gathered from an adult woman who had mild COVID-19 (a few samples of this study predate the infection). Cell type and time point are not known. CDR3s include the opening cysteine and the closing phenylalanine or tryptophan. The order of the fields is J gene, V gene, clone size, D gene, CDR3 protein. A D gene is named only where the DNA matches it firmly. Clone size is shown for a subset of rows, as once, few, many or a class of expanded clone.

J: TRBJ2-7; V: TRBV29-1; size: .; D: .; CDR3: CSAHRGSEQYF
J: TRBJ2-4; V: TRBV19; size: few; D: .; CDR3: CASSMVRPPAGNIQYF
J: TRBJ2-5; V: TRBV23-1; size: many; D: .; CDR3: CASSQSSGQSLQETQYF
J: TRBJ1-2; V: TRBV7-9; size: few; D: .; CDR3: CAIAPPGRPLSYGYTF
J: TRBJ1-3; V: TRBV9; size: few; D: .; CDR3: CASSVTSGNTIYF
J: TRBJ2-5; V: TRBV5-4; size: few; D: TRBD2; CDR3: CASSPGLAAVQTQYF
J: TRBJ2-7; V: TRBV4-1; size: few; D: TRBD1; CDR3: CASSQARTGNEQYF
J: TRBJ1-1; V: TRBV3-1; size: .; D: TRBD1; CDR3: CASSPGQGVLNTEAFF
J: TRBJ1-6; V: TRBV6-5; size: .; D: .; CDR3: CASSWDPNNSPLHF
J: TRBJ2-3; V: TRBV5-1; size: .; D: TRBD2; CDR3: CASGLAGGDTQYF
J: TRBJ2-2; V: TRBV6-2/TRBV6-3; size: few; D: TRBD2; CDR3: CASSPLSGTSEKNTGELFF
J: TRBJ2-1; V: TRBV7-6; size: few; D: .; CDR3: CASSLVGDYNEQFF
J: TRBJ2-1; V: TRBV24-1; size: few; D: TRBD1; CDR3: CATSDPPGQGRYNEQFF
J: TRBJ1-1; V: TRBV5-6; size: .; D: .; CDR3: CASSLATGAVQGTEAFF
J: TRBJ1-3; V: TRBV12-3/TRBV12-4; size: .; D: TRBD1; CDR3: CGGGDSGNTIYF
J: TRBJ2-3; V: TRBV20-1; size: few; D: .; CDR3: CSASETASTDTQYF
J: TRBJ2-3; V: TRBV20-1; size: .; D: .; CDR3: CSARGGTSSTDTQYF
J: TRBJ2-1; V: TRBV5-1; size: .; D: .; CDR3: CASSSGLYNEQFF
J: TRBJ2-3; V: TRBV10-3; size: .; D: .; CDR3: CAISEFKSDTQYF
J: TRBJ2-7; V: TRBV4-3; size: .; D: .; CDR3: CASSEIRDGSYEQYF
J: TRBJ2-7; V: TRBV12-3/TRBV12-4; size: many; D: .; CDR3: CASSTDPLYYEQYF
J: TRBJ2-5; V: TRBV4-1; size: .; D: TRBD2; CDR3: CASSQGGLAGGNQETQYF
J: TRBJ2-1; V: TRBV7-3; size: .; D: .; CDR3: CASSSGGDHNEQFF
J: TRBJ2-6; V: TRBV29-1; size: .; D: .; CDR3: CSVEDRGANSGANVLTF
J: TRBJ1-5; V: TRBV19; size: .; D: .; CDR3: CASSILGFGNQPQHF
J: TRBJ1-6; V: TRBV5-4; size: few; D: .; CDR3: CASSPRGTGNSPLHF
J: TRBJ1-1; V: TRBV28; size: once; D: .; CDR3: CASSFRIHSNTEAFF
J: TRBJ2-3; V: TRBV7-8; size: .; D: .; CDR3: CASSFSRQGSTDTQYF
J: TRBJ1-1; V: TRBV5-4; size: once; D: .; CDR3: CATLKGVSNTEAFF
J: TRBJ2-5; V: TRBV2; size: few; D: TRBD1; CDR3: CASSLTGTTQYF
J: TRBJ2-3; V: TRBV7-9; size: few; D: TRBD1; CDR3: CASSPTGGYGDTQYF
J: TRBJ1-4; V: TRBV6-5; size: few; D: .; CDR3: CASSYSRPGEKLFF
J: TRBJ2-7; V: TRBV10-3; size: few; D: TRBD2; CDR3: CAISQSGDGYEQYF
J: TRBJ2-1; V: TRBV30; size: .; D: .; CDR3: CAWTPGYEQFF
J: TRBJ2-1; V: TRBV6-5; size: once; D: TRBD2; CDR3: CASSYFTGGPGDEQFF
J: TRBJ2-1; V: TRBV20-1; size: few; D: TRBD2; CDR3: CSAYAELAGKSSYNEQFF
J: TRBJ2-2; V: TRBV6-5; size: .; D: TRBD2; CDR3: CASRPISGLARIAGELFF
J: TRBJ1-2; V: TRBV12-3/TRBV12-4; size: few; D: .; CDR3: CASSLLSSYGYTF
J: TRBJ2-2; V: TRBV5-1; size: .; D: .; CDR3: CASSLGMRLDTGELFF
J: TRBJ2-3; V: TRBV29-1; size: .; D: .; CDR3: CSVEVGGGDTQYF
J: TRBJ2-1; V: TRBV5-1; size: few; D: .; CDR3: CASSLTGPTYNEQFF
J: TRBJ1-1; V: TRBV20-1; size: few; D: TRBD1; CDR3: CSASPGQGIVAEAFF
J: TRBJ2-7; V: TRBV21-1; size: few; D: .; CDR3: CASSKGFGTSGSSYEQYF
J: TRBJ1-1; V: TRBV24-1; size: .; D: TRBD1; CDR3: CATSDPKQGDTEAFF
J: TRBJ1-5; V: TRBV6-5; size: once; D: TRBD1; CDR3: CASSSSSTGLSNQPQHF
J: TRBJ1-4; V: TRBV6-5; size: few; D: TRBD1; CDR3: CASSTTGGDEKLFF
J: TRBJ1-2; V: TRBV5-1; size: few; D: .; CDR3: CASRPYPGNYGYTF
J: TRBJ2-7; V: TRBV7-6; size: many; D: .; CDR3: CASSPSALSSYEQYF
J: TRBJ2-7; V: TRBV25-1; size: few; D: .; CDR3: CASSGLGEQYF
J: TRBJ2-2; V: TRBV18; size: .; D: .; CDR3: CASSRDGNTGELFF
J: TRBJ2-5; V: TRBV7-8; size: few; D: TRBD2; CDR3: CASSYPLAGAEETQYF
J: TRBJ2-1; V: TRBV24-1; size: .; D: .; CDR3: CATSDLIRSGNEQFF
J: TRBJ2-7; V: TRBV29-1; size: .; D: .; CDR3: CSVVIGGPEQYF
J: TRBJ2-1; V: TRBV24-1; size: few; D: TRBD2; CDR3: CATSDGLAGSMNEQFF
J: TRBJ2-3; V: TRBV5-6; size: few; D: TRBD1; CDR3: CASSPRQGITDTQYF
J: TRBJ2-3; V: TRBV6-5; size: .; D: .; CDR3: CASSYGVLASDTQYF